A selection of T cell receptor beta chains follows, all from one sample in a study of CD4+ T cells in melanoma. Measured with immunoSEQ multiplex PCR; TCRdb has only the in-frame clones, and not every one. The sample shows 90,000 to 130,000 clones, approximately 90% of them seen only once. Sequenced input: peripheral blood. Source of these receptors: a human donor with melanoma. The CDR3 runs from the conserved cysteine through the conserved F or W. D genes are given only for firm matches. Part of the rows lack a size; the others show once, few, many or a class for expanded clones.

abundance	d_gene	j_gene	v_gene	CDR3nt	CDR3aa
NA	NA	TRBJ2-5	TRBV5-1	TGCGCCAGCAGCCGTAACACAGGGTCCCAAGAGACCCAGTACTTC	CASSRNTGSQETQYF
NA	NA	TRBJ1-2	TRBV7-2	TGTGCCAGCAGCGATGAACTTGGTGGGTATGGCTACACCTTC	CASSDELGGYGYTF
NA	TRBD2	TRBJ2-2	TRBV7-2	TGTGCCAGCACCATTAGCGGGGGTCCCACCGGGGAGCTGTTTTTT	CASTISGGPTGELFF
NA	NA	TRBJ1-1	TRBV28	TGTGCCAGCAGTTTACAGGGAGGAACTGAAGCTTTCTTT	CASSLQGGTEAFF
NA	TRBD1	TRBJ2-1	TRBV5-1	TGCGCCAGCAGCAAAGGACAGGACTCCAATGAGCAGTTCTTC	CASSKGQDSNEQFF
NA	TRBD2	TRBJ2-7	TRBV27	TGTGCCAGCAGTTTATGGTCGCCCACTAGCGGGGGCTCCTACGAGCAGTACTTC	CASSLWSPTSGGSYEQYF
NA	TRBD2	TRBJ2-5	TRBV25-1	TGTGCCAGCAGAGAGGGACTAGCGGGCGAGACCCAGTACTTC	CASREGLAGETQYF
NA	NA	TRBJ2-2	TRBV7-2	TGTGCCAGCAGCTTAGGGGCAATGAACACCGGGGAGCTGTTTTTT	CASSLGAMNTGELFF
NA	TRBD2	TRBJ2-7	TRBV7-8	TGTGCCAGCAGCTTAGGGGTGCGGGGGGGGCAACAGCAGTACTTC	CASSLGVRGGQQQYF
few	NA	TRBJ1-1	TRBV30	TGTGCCTGGAGTCAGGGCTGGACTGAAGCTTTCTTT	CAWSQGWTEAFF
NA	TRBD1	TRBJ2-2	TRBV10-3	TGTGCCATCAGCGGGACAGCAAACACCGGGGAGCTGTTTTTT	CAISGTANTGELFF
NA	NA	TRBJ2-7	TRBV5-5	TGTGCCAGCAGCTTGCGCCGCGGGGAGAGTCCCTACGAGCAGTACTTC	CASSLRRGESPYEQYF
NA	NA	TRBJ2-2	TRBV28	TGTGCCACGGGGGGCAGGGAAGCATCCGGGGAGCTGTTTTTT	CATGGREASGELFF
NA	NA	TRBJ1-6	TRBV21-1	TGTGCCAGCAGCATCCGGAGTGGAAATTCACCCCTCCACTTT	CASSIRSGNSPLHF
NA	TRBD2	TRBJ2-3	TRBV5-4	TGTGCCAGCAGCCCTAGGGGCGGGAGAGGGACAGATACGCAGTATTTT	CASSPRGGRGTDTQYF
NA	NA	TRBJ2-5	TRBV27	TGTGCCAGCATGGGCGGGACCCGGGAGACCCAGTACTTC	CASMGGTRETQYF
NA	NA	TRBJ2-1	TRBV7-3	TGTGCCAGCAGCTCACACTCCGAGCCTTACGTGTACAATGAGCAGTTCTTC	CASSSHSEPYVYNEQFF
once	TRBD2	TRBJ2-2	TRBV28	TGTGCCAGCACCCTCGGGGGGGCGGACCCCGGGGAGCTGTTTTTT	CASTLGGADPGELFF
NA	NA	TRBJ1-5	TRBV6-1	TGTGCCAGCAGTGAAGGGAACAATCAGCCCCAGCATTTT	CASSEGNNQPQHF
NA	NA	TRBJ2-3	TRBV4-3	TGCGCCAGCAGCCAAGAATATGGCCCCACAGATACGCAGTATTTT	CASSQEYGPTDTQYF
few	NA	TRBJ1-5	TRBV7-9	TGTGCCAGCAGCCAGCGGGACATCCCAAATCAGCCCCAGCATTTT	CASSQRDIPNQPQHF
NA	TRBD2	TRBJ2-4	TRBV29-1	TGCAGCGTTGAAATTAGCGGGTCAAAAAACATTCAGTACTTC	CSVEISGSKNIQYF
NA	NA	TRBJ2-2	TRBV7-2	TGTGCCAGCAGCTTAGCCGCTCCGACGAACACCGGGGAGCTGTTTTTT	CASSLAAPTNTGELFF
NA	NA	TRBJ1-2	TRBV7-3	TGTGCCAGCAGCTTTTCAGGATTTGGCTACACCTTC	CASSFSGFGYTF
once	NA	TRBJ2-3	TRBV11-2	TGTGCCAGCAGCCCGGCTAGATTCACAGATACGCAGTATTTT	CASSPARFTDTQYF
NA	NA	TRBJ2-7	TRBV4-2	TGTGCCAGCAGCCAAGAATCGCGGGGCCCCTACGAGCAGTACTTC	CASSQESRGPYEQYF
NA	TRBD2	TRBJ2-1	TRBV18	TGTGCCAGCTCACCCCCTAGCGGGAGCCCTTACAATGAGCAGTTCTTC	CASSPPSGSPYNEQFF
NA	NA	TRBJ2-7	TRBV28	TGTGCCAGCAGTTTCCCAGCCTTCTCCTACGAGCAGTACTTC	CASSFPAFSYEQYF
NA	TRBD2	TRBJ2-5	TRBV7-2	TGTGCCAGCAGCTTAGAGACTAGCGGGTACGAGACCCAGTACTTC	CASSLETSGYETQYF
NA	NA	TRBJ1-1	TRBV5-1	TGCGCCAGCAGCTTGGGTGGGAACACTGAAGCTTTCTTT	CASSLGGNTEAFF
NA	NA	TRBJ1-5	TRBV19	TGTGCCAGTAGGCCCCCGGGCAGGTCCAATCAGCCCCAGCATTTT	CASRPPGRSNQPQHF
NA	TRBD2	TRBJ2-5	TRBV6-5	TGTGCCAGCAGTCGAAATAGCGGGAGCCAACAGACCCAGTACTTC	CASSRNSGSQQTQYF
NA	TRBD2	TRBJ2-1	TRBV23-1	TGCGCCAGCAGTCAATCGAAAGCGGGGGGTTCGAACAATGAGCAGTTCTTC	CASSQSKAGGSNNEQFF
NA	NA	TRBJ2-7	TRBV7-2	TGTGCCAGCAGCTCATCGACAGGTAGCTCCTACGAGCAGTACTTC	CASSSSTGSSYEQYF
once	TRBD1	TRBJ1-2	TRBV7-8	TGTGCCAGCAGCTTATCTGTTGGAGGGGGCGACTATGGCTACACCTTC	CASSLSVGGGDYGYTF
once	NA	TRBJ2-3	TRBV7-9	TGTGCCAGCAGCTTTTGGGATAGCGCAGTAACAGATACGCAGTATTTT	CASSFWDSAVTDTQYF
NA	TRBD1	TRBJ2-7	TRBV7-6	TGTGCCAGCAGCCAACCTACCGACAGGGGGGCGCGCTCCTACGAGCAGTACTTC	CASSQPTDRGARSYEQYF
once	NA	TRBJ1-4	TRBV14	TGTGCCAGCAGCCAAACTGAAAAACTGTTTTTT	CASSQTEKLFF
NA	TRBD1	TRBJ1-2	TRBV5-1	TGCGCCAGCAGCTTGGGCCGGGGACAGGGGCAGGACTATGGCTACACCTTC	CASSLGRGQGQDYGYTF
NA	NA	TRBJ1-1	TRBV11-2	TGTGCCAGCACTATAGGAGATGAAGCTTTCTTT	CASTIGDEAFF
NA	NA	TRBJ2-3	TRBV7-2	TGTGCCAGCAGCTTAGTGCCCGAGGCAGATACGCAGTATTTT	CASSLVPEADTQYF
NA	NA	TRBJ2-1	TRBV29-1	TGCAGCGTTGTGTCGGGCGAACTCTCCTACAATGAGCAGTTCTTC	CSVVSGELSYNEQFF
NA	TRBD2	TRBJ2-2	TRBV7-3	TGTGCCAGCAGCTTACGGGGGGGAGCTGTGGGTTCGAACACCGGGGAGCTGTTTTTT	CASSLRGGAVGSNTGELFF
NA	TRBD2	TRBJ2-2	TRBV12-5	TGTGCTAGTGGTTATAGCGGGAGCCATGGGGGGGAGCTGTTTTTT	CASGYSGSHGGELFF
NA	TRBD1	TRBJ1-5	TRBV19	TGTGCCAGTAGTTGGACAGGGTTCCAGCCCCAGCATTTT	CASSWTGFQPQHF
NA	NA	TRBJ1-1	TRBV11-2	TGTGCCAGCAGCTCACTACAGGGCCACACTGAAGCTTTCTTT	CASSSLQGHTEAFF
NA	NA	TRBJ2-3	TRBV5-1	TGCGCCAGCAGCCGGACGGGAAGCACAGATACGCAGTATTTT	CASSRTGSTDTQYF
NA	NA	TRBJ2-7	TRBV28	TGTGCCAGCAGTTCTGGGACGGAGGGTATCTACGAGCAGTACTTC	CASSSGTEGIYEQYF
NA	NA	TRBJ2-1	TRBV4-1	TGCGCCAGCAGCCAGAGGGGCAGAGGTGCCTACAATGAGCAGTTCTTC	CASSQRGRGAYNEQFF
NA	TRBD2	TRBJ2-7	TRBV10-3	TGTGCCATCAGTGAGGGCGGGAGGTCTAGCTCCATCTACGAGCAGTACTTC	CAISEGGRSSSIYEQYF
NA	TRBD1	TRBJ2-3	TRBV11-3	TGTGCCAGCAGCCCGGGACAGGGCACAGATACGCAGTATTTT	CASSPGQGTDTQYF
NA	TRBD1	TRBJ1-1	TRBV6-5	TGTGCCAGCAGGCCGGGACAGCTCAGCACTGAAGCTTTCTTT	CASRPGQLSTEAFF
NA	NA	TRBJ2-1	TRBV13	TGTGCCAGCAGTCGTACAGGGAGAGGGGAGCAGTTCTTC	CASSRTGRGEQFF
NA	TRBD1	TRBJ2-1	TRBV5-1	TGCGCCAGCAGCCTAGGGACAGCAGGCAATGAGCAGTTCTTC	CASSLGTAGNEQFF
NA	NA	TRBJ1-2	TRBV11-2	TGTGCCAGCAGCTTCGGACCCAGCTACACCTTC	CASSFGPSYTF
NA	TRBD2	TRBJ2-7	TRBV7-9	TGTGCCAGCAGCTTAAGCGGGGCGGTGCAGTACTTC	CASSLSGAVQYF
NA	NA	TRBJ1-2	TRBV19	TGTGCCAGTAGTATCGTGGAGTATGGCTACACCTTC	CASSIVEYGYTF
NA	TRBD1	TRBJ2-2	TRBV18	TGTGCCAGCTCACCCTATACCCAGGGGGTCAGCGACGGGGAGCTGTTTTTT	CASSPYTQGVSDGELFF
NA	TRBD1	TRBJ1-3	TRBV28	TGTGCCAGCAGCCAAACAGGGGCGGCAAACACCATATATTTT	CASSQTGAANTIYF